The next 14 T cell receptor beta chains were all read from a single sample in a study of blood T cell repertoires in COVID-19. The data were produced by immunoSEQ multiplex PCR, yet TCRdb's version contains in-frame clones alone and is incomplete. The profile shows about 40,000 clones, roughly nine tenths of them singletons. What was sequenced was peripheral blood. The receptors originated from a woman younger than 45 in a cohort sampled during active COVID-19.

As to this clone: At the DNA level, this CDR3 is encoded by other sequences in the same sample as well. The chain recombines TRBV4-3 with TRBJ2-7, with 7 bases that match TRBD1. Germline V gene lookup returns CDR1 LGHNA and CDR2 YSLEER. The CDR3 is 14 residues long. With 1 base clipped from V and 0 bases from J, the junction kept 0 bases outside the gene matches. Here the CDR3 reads CASSQGQGSYEQYF. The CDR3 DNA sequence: TGCGCCAGCAGCCAAGGACAGGGCTCCTACGAGCAGTACTTC.

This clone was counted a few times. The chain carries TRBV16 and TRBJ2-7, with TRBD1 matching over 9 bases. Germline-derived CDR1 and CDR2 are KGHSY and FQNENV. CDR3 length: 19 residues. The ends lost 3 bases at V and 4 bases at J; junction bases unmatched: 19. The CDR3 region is CASSHSGTGFGLRPYEQYF. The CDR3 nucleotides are TGTGCCAGCAGCCATTCCGGGACAGGGTTCGGACTGAGACCTTACGAGCAGTACTTC. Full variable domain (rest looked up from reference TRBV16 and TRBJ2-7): GEEVAQTPKHLVRGEGQKAKLYCAPIKGHSYVFWYQQVLKNEFKFLISFQNENVFDETGMPKERFSAKCLPNSPCSLEIQATKLEDSAVYFCASSHSGTGFGLRPYEQYFGPGTRLTVT.

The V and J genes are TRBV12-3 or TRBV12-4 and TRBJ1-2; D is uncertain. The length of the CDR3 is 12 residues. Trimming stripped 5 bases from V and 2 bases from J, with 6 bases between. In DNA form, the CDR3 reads TGTGCCAGCAGTCCGGGGAACTATGGCTACACCTTC. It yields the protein CASSPGNYGYTF.

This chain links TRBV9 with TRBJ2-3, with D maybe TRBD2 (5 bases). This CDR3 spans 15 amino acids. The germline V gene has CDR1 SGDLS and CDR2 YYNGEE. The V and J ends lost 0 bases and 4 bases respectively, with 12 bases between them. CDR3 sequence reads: CASSVDLGSADTQYF. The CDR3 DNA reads TGTGCCAGCAGCGTAGATCTGGGGAGCGCAGATACGCAGTATTTT.

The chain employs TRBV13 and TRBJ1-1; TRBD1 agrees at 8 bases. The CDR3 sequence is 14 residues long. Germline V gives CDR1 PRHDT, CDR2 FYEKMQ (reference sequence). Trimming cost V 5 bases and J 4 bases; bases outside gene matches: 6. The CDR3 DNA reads TGTGCCAGCAGCAACAGGGGGGGGAGCACTGAAGCTTTCTTT. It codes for CASSNRGGSTEAFF.

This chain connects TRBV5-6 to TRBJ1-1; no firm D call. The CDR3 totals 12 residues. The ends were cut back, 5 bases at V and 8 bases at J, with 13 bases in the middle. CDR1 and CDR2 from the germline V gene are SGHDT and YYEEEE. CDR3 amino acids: CASSPVGEEAFF. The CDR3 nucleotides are TGTGCCAGCAGTCCGGTTGGGGAGGAAGCTTTCTTT.

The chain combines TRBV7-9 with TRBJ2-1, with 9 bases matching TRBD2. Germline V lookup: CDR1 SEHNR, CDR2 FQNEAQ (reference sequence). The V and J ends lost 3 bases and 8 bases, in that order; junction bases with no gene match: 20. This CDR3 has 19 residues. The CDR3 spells CASSFRAPKPGLAVDEQFF. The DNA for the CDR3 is TGTGCCAGCAGCTTCCGAGCGCCTAAACCGGGACTAGCCGTCGATGAGCAGTTCTTC.

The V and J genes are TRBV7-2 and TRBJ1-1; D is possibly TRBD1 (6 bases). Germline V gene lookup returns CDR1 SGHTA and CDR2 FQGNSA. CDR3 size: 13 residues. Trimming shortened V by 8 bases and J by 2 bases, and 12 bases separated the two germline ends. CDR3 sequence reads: CASHRVINTEAFF. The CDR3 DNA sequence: TGTGCCAGCCACAGGGTGATCAACACTGAAGCTTTCTTT.

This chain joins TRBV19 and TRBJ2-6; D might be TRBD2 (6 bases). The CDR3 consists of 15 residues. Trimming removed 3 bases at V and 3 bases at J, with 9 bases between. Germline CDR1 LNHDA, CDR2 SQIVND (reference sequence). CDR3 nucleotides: TGTGCCAGTAGTATCCCCGGGAGTGGGGCCAACGTCCTGACTTTC. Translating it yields CASSIPGSGANVLTF.

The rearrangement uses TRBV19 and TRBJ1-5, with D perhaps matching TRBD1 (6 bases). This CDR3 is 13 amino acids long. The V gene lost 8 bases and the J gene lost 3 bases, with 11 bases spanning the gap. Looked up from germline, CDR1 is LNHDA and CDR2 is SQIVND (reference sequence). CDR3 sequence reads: CASGRTANQPQHF. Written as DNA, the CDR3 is TGTGCCAGTGGAAGGACAGCCAATCAGCCCCAGCATTTT.

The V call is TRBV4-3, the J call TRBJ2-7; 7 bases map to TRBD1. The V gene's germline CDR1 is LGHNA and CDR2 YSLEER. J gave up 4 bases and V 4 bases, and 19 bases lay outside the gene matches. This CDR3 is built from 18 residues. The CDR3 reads CASSPFREQVRTGYEQYF. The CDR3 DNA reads TGCGCCAGCAGCCCCTTCCGAGAACAGGTGAGGACAGGTTACGAGCAGTACTTC.

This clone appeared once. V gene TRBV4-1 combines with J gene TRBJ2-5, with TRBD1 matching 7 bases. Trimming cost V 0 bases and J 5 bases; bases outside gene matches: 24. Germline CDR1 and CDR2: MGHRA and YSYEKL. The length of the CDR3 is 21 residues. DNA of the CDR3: TGCGCCAGCAGCCAAGAAACTCGTAGAAAGGTCTCGGCAGGGGGTCGGGAGACCCAGTACTTC. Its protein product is CASSQETRRKVSAGGRETQYF.

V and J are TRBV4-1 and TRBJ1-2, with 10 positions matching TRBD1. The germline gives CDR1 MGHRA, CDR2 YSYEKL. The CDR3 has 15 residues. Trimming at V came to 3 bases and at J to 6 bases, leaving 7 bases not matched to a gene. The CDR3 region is CASSQAWTGGDGYTF. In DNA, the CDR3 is TGCGCCAGCAGCCAGGCTTGGACAGGGGGGGATGGCTACACCTTC.

CDR3 in amino acids: CASSVTALFPYNEQFF. DNA for the CDR3: TGTGCCAGCAGTGTGACAGCTCTCTTTCCCTACAATGAGCAGTTCTTC. The J gene is TRBJ2-1, the V gene TRBV6-1; D is possibly TRBD1 (5 bases). Germline CDR1 MNHNS, CDR2 SASEGT. Trimming took 4 bases from V and 2 from J, leaving 15 bases between them. The CDR3 runs to 16 residues.